Each of the 5 T cell receptor beta chains below was sequenced from the same sample in a study of response to subunit inactivated influenza vaccine. A single record per CDR3 protein comes from TCRdb applying MiXCR to the RT-PCR reads. The sample lists about 540,000 distinct CDR3 sequences, approximately 24% occurring once. The same data also went into a second study, on T cells expressing NK-cell markers. That work adds: 5'RACE template switching with UMIs produced the TCR beta cDNA.

The input for sequencing was CD4+ T cells sorted from PBMCs, taken approximately 13 days after vaccination. The receptors derive from a man aged 50 to 60 who received an inactivated influenza vaccine.

The V gene is TRBV12-3 or TRBV12-4, the J gene TRBJ1-2, with D possibly TRBD1 on 6 matching bases. The V gene lost 2 bases and the J gene lost 2 bases, with 12 bases spanning the gap. The CDR3 contains 15 residues. The DNA for the CDR3 is TGTGCCAGCAGTTTACGGGCAGGGGCGAACTATGGCTACACCTTC. As protein: CASSLRAGANYGYTF.

This chain connects TRBV5-5 to TRBJ2-3, with no clear D. CDR1 and CDR2 from the germline V gene are SGHKS and YYEKEE (reference sequence). This CDR3 spans 15 amino acids. V lost 3 bases and J lost 0, with 11 bases in between. The CDR3 bases are TGTGCCAGCAGCTCTTGGGGTGTCAGCACAGATACGCAGTATTTT. The encoded protein is CASSSWGVSTDTQYF.

The V gene is TRBV25-1, the J gene TRBJ1-4; a weak D match, TRBD1 (5 bases). V lost 4 bases and J 5 bases, leaving 11 bases between the germline ends. The CDR3 has 14 amino acids. CDR1 is MGHDK, CDR2 SYGVNS, per germline. The CDR3 is CASSAPGLNEKLFF. For the CDR3, the DNA is TGTGCCAGCAGTGCTCCGGGACTCAATGAAAAACTGTTTTTT.

This clonotype appeared a few times. This chain joins TRBV30 and TRBJ2-1; D is possibly TRBD2 (6 bases). Trimming pared 5 bases from V and 5 bases from J, leaving 13 bases between. Germline-derived CDR1 and CDR2 are GTSNPN and SVGIG (reference sequence). The length of the CDR3 is 13 residues. CDR3: CAWASGADNEQFF. Here the CDR3 DNA reads TGTGCCTGGGCCTCGGGAGCGGACAATGAGCAGTTCTTC.

This clonotype has a handful of counts. This may come from a read error, since a much larger clone is one base off. This chain uses TRBV5-1 with TRBJ2-3; TRBD2 is a possible D gene (5 bases). Germline assignment: CDR1 SGHRS and CDR2 YFSETQ. V lost 0 bases and J 0 bases, leaving 8 bases between the germline ends. This CDR3 contains 15 residues. The CDR3 region has the DNA TGCGCCAGCAGCTTGGGGTGGACTAGCACAGATACGCAGTATTTT. It specifies CASSLGWTSTDTQYF.